These T cell receptor beta chains were read from a single sample in a study of blood T cell repertoires in COVID-19. Method: immunoSEQ multiplex PCR; TCRdb's copy keeps in-frame clones and lacks some. The sample holds 150,000 to 200,000 clones, roughly 80% seen once. The sample was peripheral blood. The receptors stem from a woman younger than 45 with acute or convalescent COVID-19. Both conserved end residues are part of each CDR3. A D gene is named only where the DNA matches it firmly. Size tells how often a clone was seen (once, few, many) or the class of an expanded clone, and some rows leave it out.

clone_size,j_call,d_call,v_call,cdr3_length,cdr3_nt,cdr3_aa
.,TRBJ2-2,TRBD2,TRBV7-2,15,TGTGCCAGCAGCTATCAAGCGGGAGGAATCGGGGAGCTGTTTTTT,CASSYQAGGIGELFF
.,TRBJ1-2,.,TRBV12-3/TRBV12-4,13,TGTGCCAGCACGGTCAGGGGAGTGGCCGGCTACACCTTC,CASTVRGVAGYTF
once,TRBJ1-2,.,TRBV7-8,14,TGTGCCAGCAGCTTATACGGGAGAGACTATGGCTACACCTTC,CASSLYGRDYGYTF
.,TRBJ2-2,TRBD2,TRBV6-2/TRBV6-3,15,TGTGCCAGCAGTTACAGTTCGCGGGGGGGCGGGGAGCTGTTTTTT,CASSYSSRGGGELFF
.,TRBJ1-4,TRBD1,TRBV14,17,TGTGCCAGCAGCCCTAGATCCGGACAGGCCTATAATGAAAAACTGTTTTTT,CASSPRSGQAYNEKLFF
.,TRBJ2-5,.,TRBV30,13,TGTGCCTGGAGTATCCCCCCGGGGGAGACCCAGTACTTC,CAWSIPPGETQYF
.,TRBJ1-1,.,TRBV5-4,16,TGTGCCAGCAGCTTGGCCAGGGGTATAGGGAACACTGAAGCTTTCTTT,CASSLARGIGNTEAFF
.,TRBJ1-1,TRBD1,TRBV19,16,TGTGCCAGTAGTATTTATCCAGGGGGCCTGAACACTGAAGCTTTCTTT,CASSIYPGGLNTEAFF
.,TRBJ2-1,.,TRBV19,15,TGTGCCAGTAGTACCGGTAGGAGCTCCTACAATGAGCAGTTCTTC,CASSTGRSSYNEQFF
.,TRBJ1-6,TRBD1,TRBV6-5,14,TGTGCCAGCAGGGGACAGGGGTTAGAGTCACCCCTCCACTTT,CASRGQGLESPLHF
.,TRBJ1-5,.,TRBV7-8,15,TGTGCCAGCAGCTTATACGGGAATAGCAATCAGCCCCAGCATTTT,CASSLYGNSNQPQHF
.,TRBJ1-2,TRBD1,TRBV28,14,TGTGCCAGCAGTAGCTCCAGGGGGCAGTATGGCTACACCTTC,CASSSSRGQYGYTF
.,TRBJ1-2,TRBD1,TRBV10-3,14,TGTGCCATCAGTGAGGCCCGGACAGGGAATGGCTACACCTTC,CAISEARTGNGYTF
.,TRBJ1-1,.,TRBV20-1,11,TGCAGTGCTAGTCGACTCACTGAAGCTTTCTTT,CSASRLTEAFF
.,TRBJ2-7,.,TRBV9,15,TGTGCCAGCAGCGAGTCGGGGAGCTTCTCCTACGAGCAGTACTTC,CASSESGSFSYEQYF
.,TRBJ2-1,.,TRBV30,14,TGTGCCTGGAGCGTCCCTGCGAGCCAGGGTGAGCAGTTCTTC,CAWSVPASQGEQFF
.,TRBJ1-3,.,TRBV5-1,14,TGCGCCAGCAGCACAGGGACGCCCGGAAACACCATATATTTT,CASSTGTPGNTIYF
.,TRBJ2-2,.,TRBV5-4,14,TGTGCCAGCAGCTCGGAGTACTCCGCCGGGGAGCTGTTTTTT,CASSSEYSAGELFF
.,TRBJ1-2,.,TRBV7-2,14,TGTGCCAGCAGACCGGACAGCCCTAACTATGGCTACACCTTC,CASRPDSPNYGYTF
.,TRBJ2-7,TRBD1,TRBV7-2,13,TGTGCCAGCAGCTTAGGACAGGGTGGGGAGCAGTACTTC,CASSLGQGGEQYF
.,TRBJ2-1,.,TRBV7-2,15,TGTGCCAGCAGCTTATCTGCTAGCTTTGGCGATGAGCAGTTCTTC,CASSLSASFGDEQFF
once,TRBJ2-7,TRBD2,TRBV6-6,14,TGTGCCAGCAGAGACCCGGGACTAGGGAGGGAGCAGTACTTC,CASRDPGLGREQYF
.,TRBJ2-7,TRBD2,TRBV27,17,TGTGCCAGCAGTTCGGGACTAGCGGGAGTAAGAGGCGGCGAGCAGTACTTC,CASSSGLAGVRGGEQYF
.,TRBJ2-7,.,TRBV30,14,TGTGCCTGGGGCCCGTTGGGGGCCTCCTACGAGCAGTACTTC,CAWGPLGASYEQYF
.,TRBJ2-5,.,TRBV7-2,15,TGTGCCAGCAGCTTGTCGCTAGCCCCATCAGAGACCCAGTACTTC,CASSLSLAPSETQYF
.,TRBJ1-2,TRBD1,TRBV28,19,TGTGCCAGCAGGCCAACTCCGGGACAGGGGAGGAGGGTAGACTATGGCTACACCTTC,CASRPTPGQGRRVDYGYTF
.,TRBJ1-3,TRBD1,TRBV9,16,TGTGCCAGCAGCGTAGAAACAGGGGTGGCTGGAAACACCATATATTTT,CASSVETGVAGNTIYF
few,TRBJ1-5,.,TRBV12-3/TRBV12-4,12,TGTGCCAGCAGTTTACTGAGGCAGCCCCAGCATTTT,CASSLLRQPQHF
few,TRBJ1-1,.,TRBV28,14,TGTGCCAGCAGTTGGAACAGGGCGAACACTGAAGCTTTCTTT,CASSWNRANTEAFF
.,TRBJ1-5,TRBD1,TRBV18,15,TGTGCCAGCTCACCCCAGGGGGGCTCCGATCAGCCCCAGCATTTT,CASSPQGGSDQPQHF
.,TRBJ2-1,.,TRBV28,18,TGTGCCAGCAGTTTCAGCTTAGAACCGACTAGACTGGATAATGAGCAGTTCTTC,CASSFSLEPTRLDNEQFF
.,TRBJ2-3,TRBD2,TRBV11-3,14,TGTGCCAGCAGCCGACTAGCGGGAGATGATACGCAGTATTTT,CASSRLAGDDTQYF
once,TRBJ2-3,.,TRBV27,13,TGTGCCAGCAGTTTATTAGGCACAGATACGCAGTATTTT,CASSLLGTDTQYF
.,TRBJ2-4,TRBD2,TRBV7-9,13,TGTGCCAGCAGCCCCCCCCAAGCGGGAGTTCAGTACTTC,CASSPPQAGVQYF
.,TRBJ1-3,.,TRBV9,14,TGTGCCAGCAGCGTCTCTCGGGGGAGAAACACCATATATTTT,CASSVSRGRNTIYF
.,TRBJ2-3,.,TRBV11-2,12,TGTGCCACCCAAGATCGGAGAGATACGCAGTATTTT,CATQDRRDTQYF
.,TRBJ2-2,.,TRBV4-2,16,TGTGCCAGCAGCCAAGTTGCAGGGGTCGGCACCGGGGAGCTGTTTTTT,CASSQVAGVGTGELFF
.,TRBJ2-7,.,TRBV27,12,TGTGCCAGCGCGGCCTTCAACTACGAGCAGTACTTC,CASAAFNYEQYF